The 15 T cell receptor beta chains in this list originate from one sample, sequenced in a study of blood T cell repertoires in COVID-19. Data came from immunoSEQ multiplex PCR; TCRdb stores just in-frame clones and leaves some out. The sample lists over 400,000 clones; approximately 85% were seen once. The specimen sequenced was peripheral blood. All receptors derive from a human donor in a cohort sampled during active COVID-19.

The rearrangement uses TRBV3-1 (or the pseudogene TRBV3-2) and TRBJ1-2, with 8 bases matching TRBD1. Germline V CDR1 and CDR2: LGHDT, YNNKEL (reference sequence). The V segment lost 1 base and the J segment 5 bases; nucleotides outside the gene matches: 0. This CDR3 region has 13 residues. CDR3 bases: TGTGCCAGCAGCCAAGGGACAGGGTATGGCTACACCTTC. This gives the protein CASSQGTGYGYTF.

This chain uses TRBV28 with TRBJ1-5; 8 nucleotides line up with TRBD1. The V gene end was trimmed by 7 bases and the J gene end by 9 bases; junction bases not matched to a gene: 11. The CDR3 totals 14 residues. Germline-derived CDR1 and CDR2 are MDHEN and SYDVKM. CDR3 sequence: CASNPGTGDRPQHF. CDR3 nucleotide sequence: TGTGCCAGCAACCCAGGGACAGGAGATCGGCCCCAGCATTTT.

DNA of the CDR3: TGCGCCAGCAGCACGCTACTAGGAGGTTCAGATACGCAGTATTTT. It yields the protein CASSTLLGGSDTQYF. The chain is built from TRBV5-1 and TRBJ2-3, with a tentative D call TRBD2 (5 bases). Trimming shortened V by 4 bases and J by 4 bases, and 16 bases separated the two germline ends. This CDR3 region has 15 residues. Germline CDR1 is SGHRS and CDR2 is YFSETQ.

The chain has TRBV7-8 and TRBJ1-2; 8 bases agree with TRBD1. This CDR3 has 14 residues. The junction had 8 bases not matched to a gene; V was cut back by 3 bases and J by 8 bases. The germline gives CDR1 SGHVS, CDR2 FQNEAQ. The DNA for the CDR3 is TGTGCCAGCAGCTTGGACAGGGCCCCTAAGGGCTACACCTTC. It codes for CASSLDRAPKGYTF.

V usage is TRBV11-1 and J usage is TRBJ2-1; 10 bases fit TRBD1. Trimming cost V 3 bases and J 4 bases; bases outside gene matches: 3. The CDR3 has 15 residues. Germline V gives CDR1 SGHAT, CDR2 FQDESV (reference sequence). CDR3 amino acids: CASSFGQGDYNEQFF. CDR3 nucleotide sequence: TGTGCCAGCAGCTTCGGACAGGGGGATTACAATGAGCAGTTCTTC.

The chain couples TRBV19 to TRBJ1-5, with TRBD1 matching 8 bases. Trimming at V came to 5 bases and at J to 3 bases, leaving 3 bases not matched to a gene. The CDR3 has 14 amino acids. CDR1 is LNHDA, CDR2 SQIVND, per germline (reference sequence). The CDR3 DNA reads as TGTGCCAGTAGTCGGACAGGGACCAATCAGCCCCAGCATTTT. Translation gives CASSRTGTNQPQHF.

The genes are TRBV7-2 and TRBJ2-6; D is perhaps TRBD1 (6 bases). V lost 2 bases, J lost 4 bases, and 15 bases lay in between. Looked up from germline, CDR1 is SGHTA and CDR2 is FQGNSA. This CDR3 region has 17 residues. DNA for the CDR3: TGTGCCAGCAGCTTAATCTCAGGGGCTGGCGGGGCCAACGTCCTGACTTTC. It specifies CASSLISGAGGANVLTF.

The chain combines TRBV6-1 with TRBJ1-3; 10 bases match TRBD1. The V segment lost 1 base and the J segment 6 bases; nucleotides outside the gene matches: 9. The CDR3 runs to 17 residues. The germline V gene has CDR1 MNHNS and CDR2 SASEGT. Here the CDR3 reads CASSEVGVGTGVNTIYF. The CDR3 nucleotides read TGTGCCAGCAGTGAAGTGGGGGTCGGGACAGGGGTAAACACCATATATTTT.

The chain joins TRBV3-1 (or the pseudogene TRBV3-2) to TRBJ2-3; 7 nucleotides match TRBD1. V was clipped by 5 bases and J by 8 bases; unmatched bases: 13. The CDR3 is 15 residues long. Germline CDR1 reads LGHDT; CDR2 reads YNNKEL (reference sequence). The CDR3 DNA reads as TGTGCCAGCAGCTCAATGACAGGGCAGGTTGGTACGCAGTATTTT. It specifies CASSSMTGQVGTQYF.

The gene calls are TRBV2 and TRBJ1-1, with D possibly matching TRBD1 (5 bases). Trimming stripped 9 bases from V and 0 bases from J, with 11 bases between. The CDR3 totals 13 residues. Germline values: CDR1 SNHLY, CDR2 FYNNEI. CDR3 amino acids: CASSNRLNTEAFF. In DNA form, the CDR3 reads TGTGCCAGTAGTAACAGGTTGAACACTGAAGCTTTCTTT.

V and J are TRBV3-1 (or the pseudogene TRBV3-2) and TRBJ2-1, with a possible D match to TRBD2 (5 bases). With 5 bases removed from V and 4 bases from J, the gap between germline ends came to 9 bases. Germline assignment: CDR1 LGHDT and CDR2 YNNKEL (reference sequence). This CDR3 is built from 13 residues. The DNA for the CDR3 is TGTGCCAGCAGCGGCCGACTATACAATGAGCAGTTCTTC. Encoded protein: CASSGRLYNEQFF.

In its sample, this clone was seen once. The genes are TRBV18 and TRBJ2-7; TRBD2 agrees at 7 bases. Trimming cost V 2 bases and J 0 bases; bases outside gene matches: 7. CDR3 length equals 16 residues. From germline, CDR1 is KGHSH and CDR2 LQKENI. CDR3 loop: CASSPSSGDSSYEQYF. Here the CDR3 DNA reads TGTGCCAGCTCACCATCTAGCGGTGACAGCTCCTACGAGCAGTACTTC.

Written as DNA, the CDR3 is TGTGCCAGCAGCCAGGGACTAGCTCCAGATACGCAGTATTTT. The encoded protein is CASSQGLAPDTQYF. This sequence joins TRBV28 and TRBJ2-3; 9 bases are shared with TRBD2. Germline loops: CDR1 MDHEN, CDR2 SYDVKM. V was clipped by 6 bases and J by 4 bases; unmatched bases: 5. CDR3 length: 14 amino acids.

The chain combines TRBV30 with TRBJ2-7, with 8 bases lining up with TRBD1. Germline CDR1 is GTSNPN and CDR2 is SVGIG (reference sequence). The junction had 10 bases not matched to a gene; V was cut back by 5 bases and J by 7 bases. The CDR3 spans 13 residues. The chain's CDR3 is CAWATGGIWEQYF. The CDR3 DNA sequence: TGTGCCTGGGCCACAGGGGGGATATGGGAGCAGTACTTC.

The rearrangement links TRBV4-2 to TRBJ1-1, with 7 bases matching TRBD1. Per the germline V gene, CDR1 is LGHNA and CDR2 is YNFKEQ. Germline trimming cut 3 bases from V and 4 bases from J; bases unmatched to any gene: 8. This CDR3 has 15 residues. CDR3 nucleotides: TGTGCCAGCAGCCAGGACGGACAGGAGATCACTGAAGCTTTCTTT. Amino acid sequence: CASSQDGQEITEAFF.